This T cell receptor beta chain was identified during a study of cytomegalovirus exposure and HLA in healthy donors. This clone appeared a single time. Its antigen is not identified. The CDR3 runs to 15 residues. In germline, CDR1 is SGDLS, CDR2 YYNGEE. The V end was cut by 3 bases, the J end by 2 bases, with 12 bases between. PCR was performed using 60 Vbeta and 13 Jbeta primers. Assay: immunoSEQ multiplex PCR; the TCRdb copy retains only in-frame clones and omits some. The sample consists of 50,000 to 60,000 clones, roughly 81% of them appearing once. Study-wide results and limits: In a later analysis, TCR association rates varied by HLA locus: DRB1 most, HLA-C fewest. Presence/absence analyses took donor sequencing depth as roughly uniform.

The receptor was derived from a woman in her 40s in good health and CMV-seropositive. This rearrangement joins TRBV9 to TRBJ1-3; the D gene is possibly TRBD1 (6 bases). The sequenced sample was PBMCs. In nucleotides, the CDR3 is TGTGCCAGCAGCGCTTCACAGGGCACTGGAAACACCATATATTTT. It translates to CASSASQGTGNTIYF.